A selection of T cell receptor beta chains follows, all from one sample in a study of monozygotic twins with inflammatory bowel disease. TCRdb re-called the 5' RACE reads, yielding one record per CDR3 amino acid sequence without DNA. Its listing shows around 450,000 distinct CDR3 sequences. The material sequenced was blood. The receptors here all came from a human donor with ulcerative colitis or Crohn's disease, or a healthy co-twin of an affected twin (not recorded which). Each CDR3 is given with its conserved first and last residue. Fields, in order: J gene, V gene, CDR3 protein.

J: TRBJ1-2
V: TRBV4-2
CDR3: CASSLAGTGVSGYTF

J: TRBJ2-1
V: TRBV7-2
CDR3: CASSFVGPYNEQFF

J: TRBJ2-2
V: TRBV7-3
CDR3: CASSLLGQGDANTGELFF

J: TRBJ1-4
V: TRBV7-2
CDR3: CASSLDDSRGLFF

J: TRBJ2-5
V: TRBV3-1
CDR3: CASSLGGAGAGETQYF

J: TRBJ2-7
V: TRBV7-8
CDR3: CASSLEGGRTGYEQYF

J: TRBJ2-1
V: TRBV10-3
CDR3: CAIRENRGPYNEQFF

J: TRBJ2-5
V: TRBV12-3/TRBV12-4
CDR3: CASRGLAQETQYF

J: TRBJ1-5
V: TRBV6-1
CDR3: CASRPGTGNNQPQHF

J: TRBJ1-5
V: TRBV12-3/TRBV12-4
CDR3: CASRQKNQPQHF